The clone carrying this TCR beta chain was observed once. Described time point: pretreatment peripheral blood. Each patient supplied 1 to 8 pretreatment and on-treatment samples. This sample is part of a study of PD-L1 blockade in urothelial cancer. Study details: It was at 3 weeks (second dose) and 6 weeks after treatment start that blood was analyzed. Median T cell yield per blood sample was 110,000 to 150,000 cells.

TCRdb's copy holds only in-frame clones and misses some; the assay was immunoSEQ multiplex PCR. The data show approximately 67,000 clones, with about 86% seen just once and about 16% held by the top ten. The CDR3 contains 16 residues. V lost 3 bases and J 9 bases, leaving 24 bases between the germline ends. Germline CDR1 and CDR2: SGHRS and YFSETQ. This sequence was found in a man in his fifties or sixties with urothelial cancer. V usage is TRBV5-1 and J usage is TRBJ1-1; tentatively, D is TRBD1 (6 bases). Sequenced here: PBMCs, sampled around atezolizumab (anti-PD-L1) treatment. CDR3 nucleotide sequence: TGCGCCAGCAGCTCGATCTCCCCAGGGGAGGGTGGGAAAGCTTTCTTT. This sequence encodes CASSSISPGEGGKAFF. The variable domain in full, with the rest retrieved from reference TRBV5-1 and TRBJ1-1, is KAGVTQTPRYLIKTRGQQVTLSCSPISGHRSVSWYQQTPGQGLQFLFEYFSETQRNKGNFPGRFSGRQFSNSRSEMNVSTLELGDSALYLCASSSISPGEGGKAFFGQGTRLTVV.